This T cell receptor (beta chain) emerged from a study of cytomegalovirus exposure and HLA in healthy donors. Study details: HLA-typed donors contributed 80 million to 85 million unique TCRs, which were held in an early data release.

To note about this clone: The antigen remains undetermined.

Primers for the PCR totalled 60 Vbeta and 13 Jbeta. Profiled with immunoSEQ multiplex PCR; TCRdb holds only in-frame clones, not every one. This table holds approximately 110,000 clones, 65% to 80% found once. The CDR3 spans 13 residues. CDR1 and CDR2 from the germline V gene are LGHNA and YSLEER. Trimming stripped 1 base from V and 2 bases from J, with 6 bases between. Whole-study findings and limits: Only CMV serostatus was available as immune exposure information. Presence/absence comparisons presumed near-even sequencing depth among donors. A later analysis reported that several of the most significant clusters appeared to be linked to common viral pathogens, among them Epstein-Barr virus.

This TCR came from a female donor in good health and CMV-seropositive. The J gene is TRBJ2-7, the V gene TRBV4-3; D uncertain. Material: PBMCs. The CDR3 reads CASSQGLPYEQYF. The CDR3 nucleotides read TGCGCCAGCAGCCAAGGGCTTCCCTACGAGCAGTACTTC.